The 27 T cell receptor beta chains presented below share a single source sample, sequenced in a study of blood T cell repertoires in COVID-19. Produced via immunoSEQ multiplex PCR; TCRdb's table is partial and in-frame only. The sample has 250,000 to 300,000 clones, around 80% seen once. Sequencing used PBMCs or T cells enriched from blood (not recorded which). Receptors originate from a man in his forties who had been exposed to COVID-19.

This clone occurred a few times. CDR3 sequence: CSASGTTQTYEQYF. The CDR3 coding sequence is TGCAGTGCTAGTGGGACTACCCAGACCTACGAGCAGTACTTC. This sequence joins TRBV20-1 and TRBJ2-7; 7 nucleotides align to TRBD2. V shed 3 bases, J shed 2 bases, and the junction held 7 bases outside the gene matches. This CDR3 contains 14 residues. Germline-derived CDR1 and CDR2 are DFQATT and SNEGSKA (reference sequence).

The rearrangement uses TRBV2 and TRBJ1-2; no reliable D call. Trimming took off 0 bases at V and 4 bases at J, with 9 bases between the two ends. Germline V lookup: CDR1 SNHLY, CDR2 FYNNEI. The CDR3 sequence is 14 residues long. CDR3: CASSEARYGYGYTF. The CDR3 nucleotides are TGTGCCAGCAGTGAAGCGCGGTACGGCTATGGCTACACCTTC.

The chain is built from TRBV19 and TRBJ1-1; D unresolved. The ends were cut back, 5 bases at V and 1 base at J, with 14 bases in the middle. Germline lookup yields CDR1 LNHDA and CDR2 SQIVND (reference sequence). The CDR3 consists of 15 residues. CDR3 sequence: CASSVGSTRNTEAFF. CDR3 nucleotides: TGTGCCAGTAGTGTCGGTTCAACTAGGAACACTGAAGCTTTCTTT.

The chain has TRBV3-1 (or the pseudogene TRBV3-2) and TRBJ2-1, with 8 nucleotides matching TRBD1. The CDR3 loop spans 13 amino acids. Germline trimming cut 6 bases from V and 6 bases from J; bases unmatched to any gene: 4. Germline-derived CDR1 and CDR2 are LGHDT and YNNKEL (reference sequence). In DNA, the CDR3 is TGTGCCAGCAGAGTAACAGGGGGCAATGAGCAGTTCTTC. Translated: CASRVTGGNEQFF.

This sequence joins TRBV5-1 and TRBJ2-3; a weak D match, TRBD1 (5 bases). The CDR3 contains 13 residues. CDR1 and CDR2 from the germline V gene are SGHRS and YFSETQ. V was cut by 7 bases and J by 6 bases, with 15 bases left in between. The DNA of the CDR3 is TGCGCCAGCCAACGAAACCCAGGGGATACGCAGTATTTT. Translated, it gives CASQRNPGDTQYF.

The chain is built from TRBV5-1 and TRBJ2-1; 10 bases line up with TRBD2. Germline-derived CDR1 and CDR2 are SGHRS and YFSETQ. V was pared by 1 base and J by 7 bases, with 8 bases of the junction left unmatched. The length of the CDR3 is 16 residues. CDR3 loop: CASSLLRTSGGNEQFF. CDR3 in DNA: TGCGCCAGCAGCTTGTTACGGACTAGCGGAGGGAATGAGCAGTTCTTC. Based on the CDR3 plus reference TRBV5-1 and TRBJ2-1, the full variable domain is KAGVTQTPRYLIKTRGQQVTLSCSPISGHRSVSWYQQTPGQGLQFLFEYFSETQRNKGNFPGRFSGRQFSNSRSEMNVSTLELGDSALYLCASSLLRTSGGNEQFFGPGTRLTVL.

The rearrangement links TRBV7-3 to TRBJ2-1; possibly TRBD2 for D (7 bases). V lost 4 bases to trimming and J lost 10 bases, with 14 bases between them. This CDR3 spans 13 amino acids. From germline, CDR1 is SGHTA and CDR2 FQGTGA. CDR3 sequence: CASSSVRGGEQFF. In nucleotides, the CDR3 is TGTGCCAGCAGCTCCGTCAGGGGAGGGGAGCAGTTCTTC.

The rearrangement uses TRBV9 and TRBJ2-3; TRBD2 matches at 9 bases. CDR1 is SGDLS, CDR2 YYNGEE, per germline. After removal of 0 bases from V and 0 bases from J, the junction contained 5 bases not matched to a gene. This CDR3 is built from 17 residues. The DNA of the CDR3 is TGTGCCAGCAGCGTAGTTCCCAGCGGGGGGAGCACAGATACGCAGTATTTT. Amino acids: CASSVVPSGGSTDTQYF.

This chain joins TRBV5-1 and TRBJ2-7; 7 bases are shared with TRBD1. Germline assignment: CDR1 SGHRS and CDR2 YFSETQ. V was pared by 0 bases and J by 1 base, with 4 bases of the junction left unmatched. This CDR3 contains 15 residues. The CDR3 loop is CASSLGTGPSYEQYF. In nucleotides, the CDR3 is TGCGCCAGCAGCTTGGGGACAGGACCATCCTACGAGCAGTACTTC. Supplemented by reference TRBV5-1 and TRBJ2-7, the full variable domain reads KAGVTQTPRYLIKTRGQQVTLSCSPISGHRSVSWYQQTPGQGLQFLFEYFSETQRNKGNFPGRFSGRQFSNSRSEMNVSTLELGDSALYLCASSLGTGPSYEQYFGPGTRLTVT.

This clone was seen a few times. The chain has TRBV6-6 and TRBJ2-1; a possible D gene is TRBD2 (5 bases). Per germline, CDR1 MNHNY and CDR2 SVGAGI (reference sequence). This CDR3 is 13 amino acids long. V was clipped by 7 bases and J by 0 bases, with 7 bases between them. The CDR3 sequence is CASKGSSYNEQFF. The CDR3 region has the DNA TGTGCCAGCAAAGGGAGCTCCTACAATGAGCAGTTCTTC.

The chain links TRBV5-1 to TRBJ2-4; the match to TRBD1 covers 7 bases. The CDR3 is made up of 15 amino acids. CDR1 is SGHRS, CDR2 YFSETQ, per germline. After removal of 7 bases from V and 3 bases from J, the junction contained 10 bases not matched to a gene. CDR3 amino acids: CASSGTEGVKNIQYF. Here the CDR3 DNA reads TGCGCCAGCTCCGGGACAGAAGGGGTCAAAAACATTCAGTACTTC.

The rearrangement links TRBV11-2 to TRBJ2-7; 7 nucleotides match TRBD1. Unmatched junction bases numbered 6, after V lost 4 bases and J lost 6 bases. Germline V gives CDR1 SGHAT, CDR2 FQNNGV. The CDR3 length is 13 residues. In DNA form, the CDR3 reads TGTGCCAGCAGCTCCCAACAGGGGAGCGAGCAGTACTTC. It yields the protein CASSSQQGSEQYF.

This clone occurred a few times. This chain joins TRBV18 and TRBJ1-2, with 10 bases that match TRBD1. CDR1 and CDR2 (germline): KGHSH, LQKENI. The CDR3 runs to 15 residues. The ends lost 3 bases at V and 7 bases at J; junction bases unmatched: 8. The CDR3 DNA reads TGTGCCAGCTCACCGAAAACCGGGACAGGGGCTGGCTACACCTTC. Translation gives CASSPKTGTGAGYTF.

The CDR3 DNA follows: TGTGCCAGCAGTTACATTGCGGGTGAGCAGTTCTTC. It translates to CASSYIAGEQFF. V and J are TRBV6-5 and TRBJ2-1; D is perhaps TRBD2 (5 bases). Germline CDR1 and CDR2: MNHEY and SVGAGI. This CDR3 region has 12 residues. V was trimmed by 2 bases and J by 9 bases, leaving 8 bases between them.

The chain employs TRBV5-4 and TRBJ2-7; 7 bases fit TRBD2. J lost 3 bases, V lost 0 bases, and 6 bases had no gene match. The CDR3 is made up of 15 amino acids. CDR1 SGHNT and CDR2 YYREEE come from the germline V gene (reference sequence). The CDR3 DNA sequence: TGTGCCAGCAGCTTGGGTCCGGGAGGAATCTACGAGCAGTACTTC. Its protein product is CASSLGPGGIYEQYF.

The rearrangement uses TRBV28 and TRBJ1-2, with TRBD1 matching 7 bases. Per the germline V gene, CDR1 is MDHEN and CDR2 is SYDVKM. CDR3 length: 15 amino acids. V shed 5 bases and J 4 bases; nucleotides not matched to a gene: 10. In DNA form, the CDR3 reads TGTGCCAGCAGTGGGTGGAGACAGGGAGGCTATGGCTACACCTTC. It encodes CASSGWRQGGYGYTF.

J is TRBJ2-7 and V is TRBV19; a weak D match, TRBD1 (5 bases). Germline V CDR1 and CDR2: LNHDA, SQIVND (reference sequence). The CDR3 totals 12 residues. Trimming removed 8 bases from V and 0 bases from J, with 8 bases in between. The CDR3 coding sequence is TGTGCCAGTCAGGGCCCCTCCTACGAGCAGTACTTC. Protein: CASQGPSYEQYF. Using reference TRBV19 and TRBJ2-7 for the parts outside the CDR3, the full variable domain is DGGITQSPKYLFRKEGQNVTLSCEQNLNHDAMYWYRQDPGQGLRLIYYSQIVNDFQKGDIAEGYSVSREKKESFPLTVTSAQKNPTAFYLCASQGPSYEQYFGPGTRLTVT.

V gene TRBV19 combines with J gene TRBJ2-7; no reliable D call. Germline V gene lookup returns CDR1 LNHDA and CDR2 SQIVND (reference sequence). This CDR3 spans 16 amino acids. V was trimmed by 6 bases and J by 0 bases, leaving 18 bases between them. The CDR3, as DNA: TGTGCCAGTAGGATCTCTCTCCCGGTACTCTCCTACGAGCAGTACTTC. Translating it yields CASRISLPVLSYEQYF.

The chain carries TRBV11-2 and TRBJ2-1; TRBD1 might be the D (6 bases). The V gene lost 7 bases and the J gene lost 8 bases, with 18 bases spanning the gap. The CDR3 is 14 amino acids. In germline, CDR1 is SGHAT, CDR2 FQNNGV. The CDR3 protein is CASTARGRIDEQFF. The DNA for the CDR3 is TGTGCCAGCACCGCCAGGGGCAGAATCGATGAGCAGTTCTTC.

The rearrangement joins TRBV4-2 to TRBJ1-1; a possible D gene is TRBD1 (5 bases). Per the germline V gene, CDR1 is LGHNA and CDR2 is YNFKEQ. Between the trimmed V and J ends, which lost 3 bases and 1 base, there was a span of 9 bases. This CDR3 is 14 amino acids long. The CDR3 sequence: CASSHATANTEAFF. The CDR3 DNA sequence: TGTGCCAGCAGCCACGCGACAGCGAACACTGAAGCTTTCTTT.

This clone was observed a single time. The chain employs TRBV19 and TRBJ1-3, with D possibly being TRBD1 (5 bases). This CDR3 comprises 12 residues. Trimming took 8 bases from V and 2 from J, leaving 7 bases between them. Germline loops: CDR1 LNHDA, CDR2 SQIVND (reference sequence). CDR3 bases: TGTGCCAGTGCAGGGACTGGAAACACCATATATTTT. Its translation is CASAGTGNTIYF.

Here the CDR3 reads CASSFDRVSFRFF. The CDR3, as DNA: TGTGCCAGCAGCTTCGACAGGGTTTCATTCAGGTTCTTC. The rearrangement links TRBV11-2 to TRBJ2-1; 7 nucleotides match TRBD1. This CDR3 is built from 13 residues. The trim removed 3 bases at V and 15 bases at J, leaving 11 bases unmatched. The germline CDR1 and CDR2 sequences are SGHAT and FQNNGV.

J is TRBJ1-2 and V is TRBV11-2, with 9 bases that match TRBD1. The CDR3 has 16 residues. Per germline, CDR1 SGHAT and CDR2 FQNNGV. With V trimmed by 5 bases and J by 8 bases, 15 bases remained unmatched. The CDR3 here is CASSPTGDRETEGYTF. The CDR3 nucleotides read TGTGCCAGCAGCCCAACCGGGGACAGGGAAACTGAAGGCTACACCTTC.

A note on this clone: The sample carries other DNA sequences with the same CDR3. DNA for the CDR3: TGTGCCAGCAGCTTACGAGCGAGCGGTAGCTCCTACAATGAGCAGTTCTTC. As protein: CASSLRASGSSYNEQFF. The chain combines TRBV7-2 with TRBJ2-1; perhaps TRBD2 as D (5 bases). Trimming left V 2 bases short and J 0 bases short, with 14 bases between. The CDR3 is 17 residues long. Germline V gene sequence: CDR1 SGHTA, CDR2 FQGNSA.

The chain recombines TRBV7-9 with TRBJ2-7, with TRBD1 matching 7 bases. This CDR3 is built from 15 residues. Germline CDR1 and CDR2: SEHNR and FQNEAQ (reference sequence). Unmatched junction bases numbered 9, after V lost 5 bases and J lost 2 bases. In nucleotides, the CDR3 is TGTGCCAGCAGCCCATTTTTCGGGACAGCCTACGAGCAGTACTTC. As protein: CASSPFFGTAYEQYF.

This clone occurred a few times. The V and J genes are TRBV10-3 and TRBJ1-2; D not resolved. Looked up from germline, CDR1 is ENHRY and CDR2 is SYGVKD. The CDR3 contains 11 residues. The V end was cut by 3 bases, the J end by 8 bases, with 7 bases between. The CDR3 DNA reads as TGTGCCATCAGTGATGACGGGGGCTACACCTTC. This translates into CAISDDGGYTF.

This clone was counted a single time. V usage is TRBV29-1 and J usage is TRBJ2-7, with D uncertain. Trimming took off 3 bases at V and 3 bases at J, with 9 bases between the two ends. Germline-derived CDR1 and CDR2 are SQVTM and ANQGSEA. The CDR3 totals 12 residues. CDR3 DNA: TGCAGCGTTGAGACACGTCGCTACGAGCAGTACTTC. As protein: CSVETRRYEQYF.